This T cell receptor beta chain originates from a study of breast tumors, draining lymph nodes, adjacent tissues. General observations from the study: Compared with basal-like, luminal-like tumors shared significantly more repertoire with nontumor tissue. Findings are consistent with lymph node origin and intratumoral expansion of most tumor T cells.

CDR3 length: 15 residues. V trimming: 4 bases; J trimming: 11 bases; junction bases outside the gene matches: 11. Each CDR3 protein is one row after TCRdb ran MiXCR on the multiplex PCR reads. The data show 200,000 to 250,000 distinct CDR3 sequences, less than 40% seen once. Axillary draining lymph nodes of breast cancer patients supplied the node samples. In regard to this clonotype: As yet, its antigen is unknown.

Sequencing input: axillary lymph node tissue. This clonotype was obtained from a female donor with breast cancer. Some clones in this sample may be carry-over from other donors' samples. V is TRBV12-3 or TRBV12-4 and J is TRBJ2-6; 7 nucleotides line up with TRBD2. CDR3: CASSSDSGRGHVLTF. DNA of the CDR3: TGTGCCAGCAGTTCCGACTCAGGGAGGGGCCACGTCCTGACTTTC.